One and the same sample provided the 20 T cell receptor beta chains below, sequenced in a study of blood T cell repertoires in COVID-19. TCRdb's copy holds only in-frame clones and misses some; the assay was immunoSEQ multiplex PCR. Of roughly 100,000 clones in the sample, 85% were seen once. Sequencing used peripheral blood. These receptors all come from a woman aged 70-85 years with active or convalescent COVID-19.

This chain connects TRBV10-3 to TRBJ2-7; D unresolved. Per germline, CDR1 ENHRY and CDR2 SYGVKD. The CDR3 totals 14 residues. Trimming pared 8 bases from V and 1 base from J, leaving 15 bases between. The CDR3 bases are TGTGCCATCGCTGGTCAGGCGAATTCCTACGAGCAGTACTTC. This encodes CAIAGQANSYEQYF.

In this sample, this clone turned up a few times. The chain couples TRBV7-2 to TRBJ2-1, with D perhaps matching TRBD2 (5 bases). Between the trimmed V and J ends, which lost 4 bases and 10 bases, there was a span of 11 bases. Looked up from germline, CDR1 is SGHTA and CDR2 is FQGNSA. This CDR3 has 12 residues. As DNA, the CDR3 is TGTGCCAGCAGCTCGGACTCAACCGAGCAGTTCTTC. Translated, it gives CASSSDSTEQFF.

The J gene is TRBJ2-3, the V gene TRBV2; D gene unclear. From germline, CDR1 is SNHLY and CDR2 FYNNEI. The CDR3 sequence is 11 residues long. The V gene lost 6 bases and the J gene lost 3 bases, with 4 bases spanning the gap. The CDR3 bases are TGTGCCAGCAGCGCGACAGATACGCAGTATTTT. It is translated as CASSATDTQYF.

J is TRBJ2-5 and V is TRBV24-1; 7 bases are shared with TRBD2. Germline V gene lookup returns CDR1 KGHDR and CDR2 SFDVKD. The CDR3 runs 16 residues. V dropped 1 base and J dropped 2; count of bases not matched to a gene: 6. In DNA form, the CDR3 reads TGTGCCACCAGTGATTTTGGAGCGGGGCCACAAGAGACCCAGTACTTC. Encoded protein: CATSDFGAGPQETQYF.

The chain recombines TRBV5-8 with TRBJ2-2; 8 bases are shared with TRBD2. Trimming cost V 5 bases and J 0 bases; bases outside gene matches: 6. The CDR3 has 16 residues. CDR1 and CDR2 (germline): SGHTS, YDEGEE. The CDR3 DNA is TGTGCCAGCAGTCGCGGGGGGCGGTCGAACACCGGGGAGCTGTTTTTT. Encoded protein: CASSRGGRSNTGELFF.

The chain couples TRBV5-5 to TRBJ1-2; 12 nucleotides agree with TRBD1. The V gene's germline CDR1 is SGHKS and CDR2 YYEKEE (reference sequence). Losses at the gene ends were 2 bases for V and 4 bases for J; bases not matched to a gene: 6. The CDR3 covers 16 residues. Here the CDR3 DNA reads TGTGCCAGCAGCTTATCGGGACAGGGGGCCGCCTATGGCTACACCTTC. Translation gives CASSLSGQGAAYGYTF.

V and J are TRBV28 and TRBJ2-5; D might be TRBD2 (5 bases). V shed 2 bases and J shed 7 bases, with 5 bases lying between them. This CDR3 has 11 amino acids. Germline CDR1 is MDHEN and CDR2 is SYDVKM. CDR3: CASSLGGTQYF. The CDR3 region has the DNA TGTGCCAGCAGTTTAGGAGGGACCCAGTACTTC.

The chain is built from TRBV7-3 and TRBJ1-1; a weak D match, TRBD1 (5 bases). CDR3 size: 13 residues. V lost 5 bases, J lost 2 bases, and 9 bases lay in between. Looked up from germline, CDR1 is SGHTA and CDR2 is FQGTGA. As DNA, the CDR3 is TGTGCCAGCAGCCCAGGGTCTAACACTGAAGCTTTCTTT. Encoded protein: CASSPGSNTEAFF.

The chain carries TRBV2 and TRBJ1-2; no clear D gene. CDR3 size: 13 residues. CDR1 is SNHLY and CDR2 is FYNNEI in the germline V gene. The V and J ends lost 7 bases and 2 bases respectively, with 11 bases between them. This CDR3 reads CASNSVGNYGYTF. DNA for the CDR3: TGTGCCAGCAATAGTGTGGGCAACTATGGCTACACCTTC.

V and J are TRBV28 and TRBJ2-2, with 8 bases identical to TRBD2. With V trimmed by 4 bases and J by 6 bases, 4 bases remained unmatched. The CDR3 length is 14 residues. Germline-derived CDR1 and CDR2 are MDHEN and SYDVKM. The CDR3 nucleotides are TGTGCCAGCAGTTCTCGGCGGGGGGCCGGGGAGCTGTTTTTT. Residues: CASSSRRGAGELFF.

The chain recombines TRBV7-2 with TRBJ2-7; the D gene is possibly TRBD2 (6 bases). CDR1 is SGHTA, CDR2 FQGNSA, per germline. Between the trimmed V and J ends, which lost 6 bases and 6 bases, there was a span of 18 bases. This CDR3 contains 14 residues. The chain's CDR3 is CASRFGGDASEQYF. CDR3 coding DNA: TGTGCCAGCAGGTTTGGAGGGGACGCCTCCGAGCAGTACTTC.

This clone was recorded at least ten times. The gene calls are TRBV7-8 and TRBJ2-7; perhaps TRBD1 as D (6 bases). CDR3 size: 12 residues. Germline-derived CDR1 and CDR2 are SGHVS and FQNEAQ. Trimming stripped 5 bases from V and 6 bases from J, with 11 bases between. CDR3 DNA sequence: TGTGCCAGCAGCACGGGACATCCCGAGCAGTACTTC. It yields the protein CASSTGHPEQYF.

The chain has TRBV2 and TRBJ1-2; 9 bases map to TRBD1. The CDR3 is 12 amino acids. V shed 6 bases and J 6 bases; nucleotides not matched to a gene: 2. Germline values: CDR1 SNHLY, CDR2 FYNNEI. CDR3 sequence reads: CASRDRGDGYTF. The CDR3 DNA sequence: TGTGCCAGCAGGGACAGGGGCGATGGCTACACCTTC.

The V gene is TRBV7-2, the J gene TRBJ1-2; D might be TRBD1 (6 bases). The CDR3 extends over 14 amino acids. Between the trimmed V and J ends, which lost 3 bases and 2 bases, there was a span of 10 bases. CDR1 and CDR2 from the germline V gene are SGHTA and FQGNSA. This CDR3 is CASSFIGQNYGYTF. The CDR3 DNA reads as TGTGCCAGCAGCTTTATCGGACAGAACTATGGCTACACCTTC.

The chain couples TRBV5-8 to TRBJ2-7; 8 nucleotides line up with TRBD1. The CDR3 consists of 19 residues. In germline, CDR1 is SGHTS, CDR2 YDEGEE. J was trimmed by 1 base and V by 4 bases; bases with no gene match: 19. CDR3 residues: CASSQSVWDPTGVSYEQYF. CDR3 DNA sequence: TGTGCCAGCAGCCAATCGGTTTGGGATCCGACAGGGGTTTCCTACGAGCAGTACTTC. Using reference TRBV5-8 and TRBJ2-7 for the parts outside the CDR3, the full variable domain is EAGVTQSPTHLIKTRGQQATLRCSPISGHTSVYWYQQALGLGLQFLLWYDEGEERNRGNFPPRFSGRQFPNYSSELNVNALELEDSALYLCASSQSVWDPTGVSYEQYFGPGTRLTVT.

This clone occurred once. The rearrangement uses TRBV2 and TRBJ2-3; 7 nucleotides align to TRBD1. The V segment lost 6 bases and the J segment 2 bases; nucleotides outside the gene matches: 11. Per germline, CDR1 SNHLY and CDR2 FYNNEI. There are 16 residues in the CDR3. The CDR3 region is CASSARQGKFTDTQYF. The CDR3 DNA reads as TGTGCCAGCAGCGCCCGACAGGGTAAATTCACAGATACGCAGTATTTT.

This chain uses TRBV19 with TRBJ1-2, with 7 positions matching TRBD1. Looked up from germline, CDR1 is LNHDA and CDR2 is SQIVND (reference sequence). The CDR3 runs to 13 residues. J gave up 2 bases and V 5 bases, and 2 bases lay outside the gene matches. The CDR3 spells CASSVQGNYGYTF. The CDR3 DNA follows: TGTGCCAGTAGTGTACAGGGGAACTATGGCTACACCTTC.

This clone was picked up a small number of times. CDR3: CASSAAGTVNTEAFF. Written as DNA, the CDR3 is TGCGCCAGCAGCGCCGCCGGGACAGTGAACACTGAAGCTTTCTTT. The chain employs TRBV4-3 and TRBJ1-1, with 7 bases matching TRBD1. The CDR3 covers 15 residues. The junction had 6 bases not matched to a gene; V was cut back by 5 bases and J by 0 bases. Germline V gene lookup returns CDR1 LGHNA and CDR2 YSLEER.

V is TRBV5-4 and J is TRBJ2-4, with D perhaps matching TRBD1 (6 bases). Germline V gives CDR1 SGHNT, CDR2 YYREEE (reference sequence). This CDR3 spans 15 amino acids. V gave up 3 bases and J gave up 3 bases, with 13 bases separating them. In DNA, the CDR3 is TGTGCCAGCAGCTCGACCAGCAGGGGCAAAAACATTCAGTACTTC. Residues: CASSSTSRGKNIQYF.

The V and J genes are TRBV3-1 (or the pseudogene TRBV3-2) and TRBJ1-2; possibly TRBD1 for D (6 bases). Between the trimmed V and J ends, which lost 5 bases and 8 bases, there was a span of 18 bases. The CDR3 has 14 residues. Germline lookup yields CDR1 LGHDT and CDR2 YNNKEL (reference sequence). The CDR3: CASSSDRDRGGYTF. The CDR3, as DNA: TGTGCCAGCAGCTCGGACAGAGATCGCGGCGGCTACACCTTC.